These 20 T cell receptor beta chains were sequenced from one sample in a study of cytomegalovirus exposure and HLA in healthy donors. The study ran its PCR with 60 Vbeta and 13 Jbeta primers. Clones were sequenced by immunoSEQ multiplex PCR, and TCRdb holds only the in-frame ones, with some missing. The sample consists of some 88,000 clones, about 67% of them appearing once. The sequenced material came from PBMCs. These receptors were collected from a woman aged 18-29 years in good health and CMV-seropositive.

The V call is TRBV7-8, the J call TRBJ2-3; D is unresolved. This CDR3 has 17 amino acids. Trimming stripped 10 bases from V and 0 bases from J, with 23 bases between. Germline V gene sequence: CDR1 SGHVS, CDR2 FQNEAQ. The CDR3 DNA reads TGTGCCACCATGATAAGACCTGGAGCAGTGAGCACAGATACGCAGTATTTT. Its translation: CATMIRPGAVSTDTQYF.

This clone was counted once. V and J are TRBV18 and TRBJ1-1; tentative D call: TRBD1 (6 bases). The CDR3 covers 13 residues. V lost 4 bases, J lost 6 bases, and 12 bases lay in between. Germline CDR1 reads KGHSH; CDR2 reads LQKENI. In nucleotides, the CDR3 is TGTGCCAGCTCACGGAACAGGGAAGCTGAAGCTTTCTTT. Translating it yields CASSRNREAEAFF.

The V gene is TRBV6-1, the J gene TRBJ1-2; maybe TRBD1 (6 bases). The CDR3 loop spans 15 amino acids. Trimming stripped 7 bases from V and 4 bases from J, with 19 bases between. Germline assignment: CDR1 MNHNS and CDR2 SASEGT. CDR3 region: CASTSRAGAFYGYTF. CDR3 nucleotides: TGTGCCAGCACTTCGAGGGCAGGGGCGTTCTATGGCTACACCTTC.

The sample holds a few counts of this clone. CDR3 nucleotides: TGTGCCAGCAGCTTGAGATTCTCTGGGGCCAACGTCCTGACTTTC. This codes for CASSLRFSGANVLTF. The chain has TRBV7-2 and TRBJ2-6; no firm D call. Germline CDR1 and CDR2: SGHTA and FQGNSA. The CDR3 runs 15 residues. V was cut by 3 bases and J by 0 bases, with 6 bases left in between.

The V gene is TRBV12-5, the J gene TRBJ2-2, with 14 bases identical to TRBD2. CDR1 and CDR2 (germline): LGHNT, FRNRAP. The length of the CDR3 is 22 residues. V was clipped by 0 bases and J by 0 bases; unmatched bases: 12. This CDR3 is CASGLVLSGRLAGGPNTGELFF. The CDR3 coding sequence is TGTGCTAGTGGTTTGGTACTTTCTGGGCGACTAGCGGGGGGGCCGAACACCGGGGAGCTGTTTTTT.

This chain uses TRBV7-2 with TRBJ1-1; weak D call: TRBD1 (6 bases). The CDR3 contains 14 residues. V was pared by 3 bases and J by 2 bases, with 10 bases between. The V gene's germline CDR1 is SGHTA and CDR2 FQGNSA. The CDR3 protein is CASSFAGTNTEAFF. The DNA for the CDR3 is TGTGCCAGCAGCTTTGCAGGGACAAACACTGAAGCTTTCTTT.

A few counts support this clone. The rearrangement joins TRBV7-3 to TRBJ2-7; perhaps TRBD1 as D (6 bases). Trimming cost V 5 bases and J 3 bases, with 11 bases left between them. Per germline, CDR1 SGHTA and CDR2 FQGTGA. CDR3 size: 13 residues. In DNA form, the CDR3 reads TGTGCCAGCAGCCTTGAAGGGGGCTACGAGCAGTACTTC. This gives the protein CASSLEGGYEQYF.

This rearrangement joins TRBV11-2 to TRBJ2-1; 10 bases are a match to TRBD2. CDR1 SGHAT and CDR2 FQNNGV come from the germline V gene. The CDR3 contains 15 residues. V lost 4 bases and J lost 3; bases outside the gene matches: 3. In DNA, the CDR3 is TGTGCCAGCAGCTCCGGGACTAGCGTCTACAATGAGCAGTTCTTC. This translates into CASSSGTSVYNEQFF.

For the CDR3, the DNA is TGTGCCAGCAGCTTAGACGGACAGGAAAGACGCACCCAGTACTTC. The encoded protein is CASSLDGQERRTQYF. V is TRBV7-2 and J is TRBJ2-5; 7 bases are a match to TRBD1. V was clipped by 1 base and J by 8 bases; unmatched bases: 10. The CDR3 is 15 amino acids. Germline-derived CDR1 and CDR2 are SGHTA and FQGNSA.

This clone was counted between two and nine times. V gene TRBV7-3 combines with J gene TRBJ1-2; the match to TRBD1 covers 8 bases. Germline V gene data show CDR1 as SGHTA and CDR2 as FQGTGA. This CDR3 has 15 amino acids. Germline trimming cut 5 bases from V and 8 bases from J; bases unmatched to any gene: 13. The DNA of the CDR3 is TGTGCCAGCAGCCCCTACCCCCAGGGGGCTGAGGGCTACACCTTC. Its translation is CASSPYPQGAEGYTF.

There are a few counts of this clone. The V call is TRBV7-8, the J call TRBJ2-7; TRBD2 matches 13 bases. Germline V gene data show CDR1 as SGHVS and CDR2 as FQNEAQ. CDR3 size: 17 residues. V lost 4 bases to trimming and J lost 6 bases; unmatched junction nucleotides: 12. The CDR3 sequence: CASSYRGLAGFRGEQYF. CDR3 DNA: TGTGCCAGCAGCTACAGGGGACTAGCGGGATTTCGGGGCGAGCAGTACTTC. Together with reference TRBV7-8 and TRBJ2-7, the CDR3 gives the full variable domain: GAGVSQSPRYKVAKRGQDVALRCDPISGHVSLFWYQQALGQGPEFLTYFQNEAQLDKSGLPSDRFFAERPEGSVSTLKIQRTQQEDSAVYLCASSYRGLAGFRGEQYFGPGTRLTVT.

The J gene is TRBJ1-1, the V gene TRBV7-3; TRBD1 matches at 8 bases. The CDR3 totals 14 residues. CDR1 is SGHTA and CDR2 is FQGTGA in the germline V gene. The V segment lost 5 bases and the J segment 3 bases; nucleotides outside the gene matches: 5. CDR3 in amino acids: CASSIQGDYTEAFF. CDR3 nucleotide sequence: TGTGCCAGCAGCATACAGGGGGATTACACTGAAGCTTTCTTT.

CDR3 in DNA: TGTGCCAGCAGTTTAGGGAGGGACCACGAGCAGTACTTC. Its translation is CASSLGRDHEQYF. The V gene is TRBV28, the J gene TRBJ2-7, with 7 nucleotides matching TRBD2. The V segment lost 2 bases and the J segment 5 bases; nucleotides outside the gene matches: 3. The CDR3 contains 13 residues. Germline V CDR1 and CDR2: MDHEN, SYDVKM.

This clone was picked up a small number of times. The chain carries TRBV6-5 and TRBJ2-2; the D is unclear. Between the trimmed V and J ends, which lost 2 bases and 8 bases, there was a span of 6 bases. CDR3 size: 12 residues. Germline V gene lookup returns CDR1 MNHEY and CDR2 SVGAGI. The CDR3 sequence is CASSYGPGELFF. CDR3 nucleotides: TGTGCCAGCAGTTACGGGCCTGGGGAGCTGTTTTTT.

The chain joins TRBV6-5 to TRBJ1-1; D is perhaps TRBD1 (6 bases). V was trimmed by 7 bases and J by 1 base, leaving 10 bases between them. The CDR3 contains 13 residues. Per germline, CDR1 MNHEY and CDR2 SVGAGI. The DNA of the CDR3 is TGTGCCAGCAAAACGGGACAGAACACTGAAGCTTTCTTT. Translated: CASKTGQNTEAFF.

The chain joins TRBV19 to TRBJ2-1; D possibly corresponds to TRBD1 (6 bases). The CDR3 contains 13 residues. Germline V CDR1 and CDR2: LNHDA, SQIVND (reference sequence). V lost 5 bases and J lost 8, with 13 bases in between. This chain's CDR3 is CASSPVQGYEQFF. The CDR3 coding sequence is TGTGCCAGTAGTCCCGTACAGGGATATGAGCAGTTCTTC.

This clone was detected only a few times. This chain uses TRBV4-1 with TRBJ1-3; D not resolved. The V and J ends lost 0 bases and 0 bases respectively, with 15 bases between them. Germline V gives CDR1 MGHRA, CDR2 YSYEKL. The length of the CDR3 is 18 residues. CDR3 sequence: CASSQDQVLMSSGNTIYF. In DNA form, the CDR3 reads TGCGCCAGCAGCCAAGATCAGGTCCTAATGAGCTCTGGAAACACCATATATTTT.

CDR3 sequence (DNA): TGTGCCAGCAGGCCTGACACAGGGACGAACACTGAAGCTTTCTTT. Translation gives CASRPDTGTNTEAFF. V is TRBV7-3 and J is TRBJ1-1; a weak D match, TRBD1 (6 bases). The CDR3 contains 15 residues. V lost 6 bases and J lost 1, with 15 bases in between. The germline gives CDR1 SGHTA, CDR2 FQGTGA. Combining the CDR3 with reference TRBV7-3 and TRBJ1-1 gives the whole variable domain GAGVSQTPSNKVTEKGKYVELRCDPISGHTALYWYRQSLGQGPEFLIYFQGTGAADDSGLPNDRFFAVRPEGSVSTLKIQRTERGDSAVYLCASRPDTGTNTEAFFGQGTRLTVV.

The chain links TRBV6-5 to TRBJ1-1, with D tentatively TRBD1 (5 bases). The CDR3 contains 16 residues. Per germline, CDR1 MNHEY and CDR2 SVGAGI. The V and J ends lost 0 bases and 1 base respectively, with 12 bases between them. The CDR3 is CASSYSTATGNTEAFF. In DNA form, the CDR3 reads TGTGCCAGCAGTTACTCGACAGCGACGGGGAACACTGAAGCTTTCTTT.

This chain connects TRBV9 to TRBJ1-2; weak D call: TRBD1 (5 bases). V was cut by 10 bases and J by 4 bases, with 8 bases left in between. This CDR3 contains 10 residues. CDR1 and CDR2 (germline): SGDLS, YYNGEE. CDR3 bases: TGTGCCTCAAGGGGCTATGGCTACACCTTC. Its translation is CASRGYGYTF.